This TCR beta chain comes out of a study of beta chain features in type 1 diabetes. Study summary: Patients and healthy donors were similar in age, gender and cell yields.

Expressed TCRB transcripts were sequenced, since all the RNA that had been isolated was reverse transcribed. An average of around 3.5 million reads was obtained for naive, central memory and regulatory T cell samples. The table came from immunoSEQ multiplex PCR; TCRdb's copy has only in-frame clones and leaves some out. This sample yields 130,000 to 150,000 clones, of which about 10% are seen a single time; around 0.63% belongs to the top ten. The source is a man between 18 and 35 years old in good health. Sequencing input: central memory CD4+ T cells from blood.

The CDR3 DNA reads as TGTGCCAGCAGCGTAGGGCAGACTAGCGGGGCCGTTGCCACAGATACGCAGTATTTT. Amino acids: CASSVGQTSGAVATDTQYF. J is TRBJ2-3 and V is TRBV9, with 11 bases lining up with TRBD2. The CDR3 runs 19 residues. V shed 0 bases, J shed 2 bases, and the junction held 11 bases outside the gene matches. Germline values: CDR1 SGDLS, CDR2 YYNGEE.